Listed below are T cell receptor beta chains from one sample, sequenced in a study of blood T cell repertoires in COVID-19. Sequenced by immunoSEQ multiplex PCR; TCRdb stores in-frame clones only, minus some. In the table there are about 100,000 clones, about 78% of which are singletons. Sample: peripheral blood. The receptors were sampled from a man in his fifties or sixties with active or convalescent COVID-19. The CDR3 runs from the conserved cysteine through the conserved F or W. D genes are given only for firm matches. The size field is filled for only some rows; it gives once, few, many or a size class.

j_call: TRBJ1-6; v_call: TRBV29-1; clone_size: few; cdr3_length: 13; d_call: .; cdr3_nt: TGCAGCGTTAGGGAGACTGATAATTCACCCCTCCACTTT; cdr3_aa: CSVRETDNSPLHF
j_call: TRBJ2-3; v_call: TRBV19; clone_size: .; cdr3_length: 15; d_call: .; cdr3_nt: TGTGCCAGTAGCGGGAGTGGATTGGGCACAGATACGCAGTATTTT; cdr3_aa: CASSGSGLGTDTQYF
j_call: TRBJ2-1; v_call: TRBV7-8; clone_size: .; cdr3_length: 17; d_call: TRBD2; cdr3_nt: TGTGCCAGCAGCTCAACCACACCGGGACTAGGATACAATGAGCAGTTCTTC; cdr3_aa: CASSSTTPGLGYNEQFF
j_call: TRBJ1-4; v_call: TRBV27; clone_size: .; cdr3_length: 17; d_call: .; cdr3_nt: TGTGCCAGCAGTTTACCCTACATTCCACAGGGAGAAGAAAAACTGTTTTTT; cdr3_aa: CASSLPYIPQGEEKLFF
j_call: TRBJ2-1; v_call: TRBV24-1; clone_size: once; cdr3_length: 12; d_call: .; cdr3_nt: TGTGCCACCAACCAGGGTACGAATGAGCAGTTCTTC; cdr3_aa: CATNQGTNEQFF
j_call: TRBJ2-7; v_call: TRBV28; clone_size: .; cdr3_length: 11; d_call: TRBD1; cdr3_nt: TGTGCCAGCAGTTTGGGACAGTCCCTTTACTTC; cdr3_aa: CASSLGQSLYF
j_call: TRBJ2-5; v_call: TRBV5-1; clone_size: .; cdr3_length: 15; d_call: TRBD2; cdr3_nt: TGCGCCAGCAGCCCCGGACTAGCGGTGCAAGAGACCCAGTACTTC; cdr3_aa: CASSPGLAVQETQYF
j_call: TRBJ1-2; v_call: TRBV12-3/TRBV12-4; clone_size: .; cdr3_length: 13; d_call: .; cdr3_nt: TGTGCCAGCAGTTTGGGCACCTACTATGGCTACACCTTC; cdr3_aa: CASSLGTYYGYTF
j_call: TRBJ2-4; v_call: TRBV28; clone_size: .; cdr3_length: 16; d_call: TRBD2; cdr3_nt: TGTGCCAGCAGTTCAATAGCGGGAGGTGCCAAAAACATTCAGTACTTC; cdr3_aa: CASSSIAGGAKNIQYF
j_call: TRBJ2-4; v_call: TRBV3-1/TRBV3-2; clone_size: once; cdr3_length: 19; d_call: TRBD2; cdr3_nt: TGTGCCAGCAGCCAAGATTGGGCTAGCGGGAGGGCCCGGAAAAACATTCAGTACTTC; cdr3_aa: CASSQDWASGRARKNIQYF
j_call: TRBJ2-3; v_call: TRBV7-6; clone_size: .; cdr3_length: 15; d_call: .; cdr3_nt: TGTGCCAGCAGCTTAGCGCCTCTAGACACAGATACGCAGTATTTT; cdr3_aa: CASSLAPLDTDTQYF
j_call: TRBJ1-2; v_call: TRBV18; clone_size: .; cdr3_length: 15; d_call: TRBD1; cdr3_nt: TGTGCCAGCTCAGGGGTTCCGGGACAGCTCGATGGCTACACCTTC; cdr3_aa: CASSGVPGQLDGYTF
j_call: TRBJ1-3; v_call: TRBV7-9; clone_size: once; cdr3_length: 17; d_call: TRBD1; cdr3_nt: TGTGCCAGCAGCCCGAATACAGGGGGCAGAGCTGGAAACACCATATATTTT; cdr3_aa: CASSPNTGGRAGNTIYF
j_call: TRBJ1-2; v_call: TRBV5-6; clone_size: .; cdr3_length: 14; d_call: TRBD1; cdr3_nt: TGTGCCAGCAGCCCAGGACAGGATAGCTATGGCTACACCTTC; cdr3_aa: CASSPGQDSYGYTF
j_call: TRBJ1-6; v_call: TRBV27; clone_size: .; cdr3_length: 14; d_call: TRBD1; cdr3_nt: TGTGCCAGCAGTCTCCGACAGGGTAATTCACCCCTCCACTTT; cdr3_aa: CASSLRQGNSPLHF
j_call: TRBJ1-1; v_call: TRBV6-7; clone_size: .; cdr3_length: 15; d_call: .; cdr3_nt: TGTGCCAGCAGTCTCTCCGACAGAATGAACACTGAAGCTTTCTTT; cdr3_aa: CASSLSDRMNTEAFF
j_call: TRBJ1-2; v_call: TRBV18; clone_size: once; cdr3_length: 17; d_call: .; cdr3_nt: TGTGCCAGCTCACCACTCCCTCCGGACACCAACAACTATGGCTACACCTTC; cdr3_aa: CASSPLPPDTNNYGYTF
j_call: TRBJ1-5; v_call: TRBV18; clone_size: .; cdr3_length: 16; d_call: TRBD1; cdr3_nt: TGTGCCAGCTCACCCGGGACAGGACTTAGCAATCAGCCCCAGCATTTT; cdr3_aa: CASSPGTGLSNQPQHF
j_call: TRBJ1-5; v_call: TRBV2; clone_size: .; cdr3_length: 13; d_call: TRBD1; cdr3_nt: TGTGCCAGCAGTGGACAGGGTATTCAGCCCCAGCATTTT; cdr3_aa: CASSGQGIQPQHF